The entry that follows covers one T cell receptor (beta chain) sequence. Data came from immunoSEQ multiplex PCR; TCRdb stores just in-frame clones and leaves some out. In the table there are 70,000 to 85,000 clones, 95% to 98% of which are singletons. The V gene's germline CDR1 is SGDLS and CDR2 YYNGEE. This CDR3 is 16 amino acids long. With V trimmed by 3 bases and J by 3 bases, 11 bases remained unmatched. These data come from a study of technical replicates of blood from a handful of donors. Material: T cells isolated from PBMCs. V and J are TRBV9 and TRBJ1-2; 7 bases match TRBD1. The TCR comes from a human donor in good health. In DNA form, the CDR3 reads TGTGCCAGCAGCGCCCACAGGGGAGGTTTCGACTATGGCTACACCTTC. Amino acids: CASSAHRGGFDYGYTF.